The clone carrying this T cell receptor (beta chain) has only one observation. Assay: immunoSEQ multiplex PCR; the TCRdb copy retains only in-frame clones and omits some. Of 65,000 to 85,000 clones in the sample, 85% to 90% were seen once. This record belongs to a study of T cell changes during pregnancy in multiple sclerosis. This specimen consisted of peripheral blood, obtained after pregnancy. The receptor's source is a female donor in good health, enrolled as a control in a pregnancy study.

The CDR3 protein is CASSVGPSGETQYF. The CDR3 DNA follows: TGTGCCAGCAGCGTCGGCCCTAGCGGTGAGACCCAGTACTTC. This chain connects TRBV9 to TRBJ2-5, with 7 bases matching TRBD2. The CDR3 is made up of 14 amino acids. The V segment lost 2 bases and the J segment 5 bases; nucleotides outside the gene matches: 6. In germline, CDR1 is SGDLS, CDR2 YYNGEE.